This T cell receptor beta chain was captured by sequencing in a study of shared clonotypes between healthy human individuals. V was pared by 2 bases and J by 4 bases, with 12 bases between. Germline assignment: CDR1 MNHEY and CDR2 SVGAGI. This CDR3 region has 14 residues. Here immunoSEQ multiplex PCR was the method, and the copy in TCRdb shows in-frame clones only, minus some. In the table there are roughly 1,000,000 clones, 75% to 85% of which are singletons. The donor population consisted of healthy HIV-negative adults with no recent acute infections or vaccinations. This clone was seen once. The sequencing input was memory CD4+ T cells from PBMCs. Indicated subset: CD45RA-negative fraction. This TCR was sampled from a man between 18 and 29 years old in good health. Some clones in this sample may be carry-over from other donors' samples. This rearrangement joins TRBV6-5 to TRBJ2-7; D may be TRBD1 (5 bases). The CDR3 DNA is TGTGCCAGCAGTTACGCAGGGCCCCGGTACGAGCAGTACTTC. Residues: CASSYAGPRYEQYF.